The 20 T cell receptor beta chains reported below all come from one sample, sequenced in a study of regulatory and conventional T cells in RAG deficiency. Data came from immunoSEQ multiplex PCR; TCRdb stores just in-frame clones and leaves some out. The sample carries tens of thousands of clones, about 92% recorded once. Genomic DNA came from blood conventional CD4+ T cells gated CD25-low CD127-high. These data also featured in a second study, about regulatory T cells. As reported in that work: The PCR used 52 TRBV and 13 TRBJ primers.

Sequencing used CD4+ T cells sorted from blood. The source of these receptors is a human donor in good health.

J is TRBJ2-7 and V is TRBV5-1; 11 nucleotides match TRBD2. The CDR3 sequence is 17 residues long. V was pared by 0 bases and J by 1 base, with 6 bases of the junction left unmatched. CDR1 and CDR2 (germline): SGHRS, YFSETQ. CDR3 region: CASSLASGRSLSYEQYF. The DNA of the CDR3 is TGCGCCAGCAGCTTGGCTAGCGGGAGGTCTCTTTCCTACGAGCAGTACTTC.

V gene TRBV5-4 combines with J gene TRBJ2-1; 10 bases map to TRBD2. J was trimmed by 6 bases and V by 9 bases; bases with no gene match: 12. Germline CDR1 SGHNT, CDR2 YYREEE (reference sequence). The CDR3 runs to 15 residues. The CDR3 here is CATRLDVAGGNEQFF. The CDR3 DNA reads as TGTGCCACCCGGTTGGATGTAGCGGGAGGCAATGAGCAGTTCTTC.

This clone was detected once. This rearrangement joins TRBV15 to TRBJ2-7; D is undetermined. V dropped 0 bases and J dropped 2 bases, with 8 bases sitting between them. Germline assignment: CDR1 LNHNV and CDR2 YYDKDF (reference sequence). The CDR3 has 14 amino acids. The CDR3 nucleotides read TGTGCCACCAGCAGAGATCAAGGGCCCTACGAGCAGTACTTC. Translation gives CATSRDQGPYEQYF.

The J gene is TRBJ2-4, the V gene TRBV11-3; 8 nucleotides agree with TRBD2. The CDR3 contains 15 residues. V gave up 6 bases and J gave up 6 bases; unmatched junction bases: 10. Germline loops: CDR1 SGHNT, CDR2 YENEEA. DNA for the CDR3: TGTGCCAGCAGGTCGGCGGGGGGACTCTCAAACATTCAGTACTTC. Its translation is CASRSAGGLSNIQYF.

J is TRBJ1-1 and V is TRBV25-1; 8 nucleotides match TRBD1. The length of the CDR3 is 14 residues. Trimming removed 8 bases from V and 4 bases from J; junction bases left unmatched: 9. The V gene's germline CDR1 is MGHDK and CDR2 SYGVNS. The CDR3: CASGLQGGGTEAFF. The CDR3 nucleotides are TGTGCCAGCGGTCTACAGGGGGGCGGCACTGAAGCTTTCTTT. Filled out from reference TRBV25-1 and TRBJ1-1, the complete variable domain reads EADIYQTPRYLVIGTGKKITLECSQTMGHDKMYWYQQDPGMELHLIHYSYGVNSTEKGDLSSESTVSRIRTEHFPLTLESARPSHTSQYLCASGLQGGGTEAFFGQGTRLTVV.

The chain is built from TRBV5-1 and TRBJ2-5; 12 bases line up with TRBD2. Germline V CDR1 and CDR2: SGHRS, YFSETQ. V was pared by 0 bases and J by 2 bases, with 2 bases of the junction left unmatched. The CDR3 runs 16 residues. CDR3 loop: CASSLGGTSGQETQYF. The CDR3 DNA follows: TGCGCCAGCAGCTTGGGGGGGACTAGCGGGCAAGAGACCCAGTACTTC.

As regards this clone: Germline is not matched at one junction end, which may reflect a read error. This chain connects TRBV6-5 to TRBJ2-7, with 10 bases lining up with TRBD1. This CDR3 is 12 amino acids long. Germline lookup yields CDR1 MNHEY and CDR2 SVGAGI. The CDR3 DNA is TGTGCCAGCAAAGTACCGGGACAGGGGTTAAACTTC. The encoded protein is CASKVPGQGLNF.

This chain joins TRBV28 and TRBJ1-2; D possibly corresponds to TRBD1 (6 bases). Germline lookup yields CDR1 MDHEN and CDR2 SYDVKM. CDR3 size: 15 residues. V was pared by 5 bases and J by 3 bases, with 16 bases between. CDR3 bases: TGTGCCAGCAGTCCCCGGACAGCGTTTCACTATGGCTACACCTTC. Translating gives CASSPRTAFHYGYTF.

This chain uses TRBV30 with TRBJ1-5; D ambiguous. From germline, CDR1 is GTSNPN and CDR2 SVGIG (reference sequence). V gave up 2 bases and J gave up 5 bases, with 7 bases separating them. The CDR3 length is 12 residues. The CDR3 DNA is TGTGCCTGGAGTCTTCCGTATCAGCCCCAGCATTTT. Translation gives CAWSLPYQPQHF. Complete variable domain (other parts from reference TRBV30 and TRBJ1-5): SQTIHQWPATLVQPVGSPLSLECTVEGTSNPNLYWYRQAAGRGLQLLFYSVGIGQISSEVPQNLSASRPQDRQFILSSKKLLLSDSGFYLCAWSLPYQPQHFGDGTRLSIL.

J is TRBJ2-1 and V is TRBV25-1; the D gene is possibly TRBD2 (6 bases). This CDR3 is 14 amino acids long. V was pared by 4 bases and J by 1 base, with 8 bases between. Germline values: CDR1 MGHDK, CDR2 SYGVNS. The CDR3 loop reads CASSGSGSYNEQFF. The CDR3 region has the DNA TGTGCCAGCAGTGGTAGCGGATCCTACAATGAGCAGTTCTTC.

The rearrangement links TRBV30 to TRBJ1-1, with 8 positions matching TRBD1. After removal of 3 bases from V and 8 bases from J, the junction contained 11 bases not matched to a gene. Germline V lookup: CDR1 GTSNPN, CDR2 SVGIG (reference sequence). The CDR3 sequence is 14 residues long. The CDR3 is CAWRGDRSSGEAFF. The DNA of the CDR3 is TGTGCCTGGAGGGGGGACAGGTCCAGCGGAGAAGCTTTCTTT.

V gene TRBV7-4 combines with J gene TRBJ1-2; no clear D gene. The CDR3 totals 14 residues. Trimming took 2 bases from V and 5 from J, leaving 12 bases between them. Germline CDR1 reads SGHVT; CDR2 reads SQSDAQ. CDR3 sequence reads: CASSLITDLYGYTF. The CDR3 nucleotides read TGTGCCAGCAGCTTAATAACGGACTTATATGGCTACACCTTC. The whole variable domain, remainder taken from reference TRBV7-4 and TRBJ1-2, is GAGVSQSPRYKVAKRGRDVALRCDSISGHVTLYWYRQTLGQGSEVLTYSQSDAQRDKSGRPSGRFSAERPERSVSTLKIQRTEQGDSAVYLCASSLITDLYGYTFGSGTRLTVV.

This chain connects TRBV5-4 to TRBJ2-7, with 7 bases matching TRBD1. J gave up 6 bases and V 2 bases, and 2 bases lay outside the gene matches. Per germline, CDR1 SGHNT and CDR2 YYREEE (reference sequence). The CDR3 loop spans 12 amino acids. CDR3 protein: CASSLRGREQYF. The CDR3 nucleotides are TGTGCCAGCAGCTTAAGGGGGCGCGAGCAGTACTTC.

The rearrangement links TRBV11-2 to TRBJ1-2, with 10 positions matching TRBD1. The CDR3 consists of 15 residues. V trimming: 3 bases; J trimming: 8 bases; junction bases outside the gene matches: 9. Germline lookup yields CDR1 SGHAT and CDR2 FQNNGV. CDR3 nucleotide sequence: TGTGCCAGCAGCTTGGGGGGGACAGGGGCTGGAGGCTACACCTTC. Amino acids: CASSLGGTGAGGYTF. Using reference TRBV11-2 and TRBJ1-2 for the parts outside the CDR3, the full variable domain is EAGVAQSPRYKIIEKRQSVAFWCNPISGHATLYWYQQILGQGPKLLIQFQNNGVVDDSQLPKDRFSAERLKGVDSTLKIQPAKLEDSAVYLCASSLGGTGAGGYTFGSGTRLTVV.

The chain has TRBV19 and TRBJ2-1, with TRBD1 identical over 10 bases. J gave up 6 bases and V 9 bases, and 5 bases lay outside the gene matches. CDR1 and CDR2 (germline): LNHDA, SQIVND (reference sequence). The CDR3 runs 13 residues. The CDR3 loop reads CASRQGASNEQFF. The CDR3 bases are TGTGCCAGCCGACAGGGGGCGAGCAATGAGCAGTTCTTC.

CDR3 DNA: TGCGCCAGCAGAAGCGAGGGCACTGAAGCTTTCTTT. Translating gives CASRSEGTEAFF. The chain is built from TRBV10-2 and TRBJ1-1; D is ambiguous. Trimming took 6 bases from V and 4 from J, leaving 9 bases between them. Germline V gene sequence: CDR1 WSHSY, CDR2 SAAADI. CDR3 length: 12 residues.

This clone was recorded a few times. This rearrangement joins TRBV6-5 to TRBJ2-1; 9 bases are a match to TRBD1. CDR1 and CDR2 (germline): MNHEY, SVGAGI. The CDR3 contains 14 residues. After removal of 4 bases from V and 9 bases from J, the junction contained 7 bases not matched to a gene. CDR3 nucleotides: TGTGCCAGCAGTTTCCACAGGGGGCGCGGTGAGCAGTTCTTC. It specifies CASSFHRGRGEQFF.

CDR3 residues: CASSVRGENTEAFF. CDR3 DNA sequence: TGTGCCAGCAGCGTACGGGGTGAGAACACTGAAGCTTTCTTT. V usage is TRBV9 and J usage is TRBJ1-1; no clear D gene. The CDR3 is 14 amino acids. V dropped 1 base and J dropped 1 base, with 8 bases sitting between them. CDR1 is SGDLS and CDR2 is YYNGEE in the germline V gene.

The chain carries TRBV19 and TRBJ1-2; 9 bases are shared with TRBD1. CDR1 and CDR2 from the germline V gene are LNHDA and SQIVND (reference sequence). V lost 4 bases, J lost 4 bases, and 7 bases stayed unmatched. The CDR3 runs to 15 residues. The CDR3 region has the DNA TGTGCCAGTAGTACCCTCGGACAGGGGAGCTATGGCTACACCTTC. Protein sequence: CASSTLGQGSYGYTF.

The rearrangement uses TRBV7-6 and TRBJ2-5; no definite D call. Trimming stripped 1 base from V and 3 bases from J, with 12 bases between. The V gene's germline CDR1 is SGHVS and CDR2 FNYEAQ. The CDR3 is 15 residues long. The CDR3 nucleotides read TGTGCCAGCAGCTTAGTCGGCGGCAGGAAAGAGACCCAGTACTTC. Translated: CASSLVGGRKETQYF.